The present entry profiles one T cell receptor beta chain with its context. The data derive from a study of OX40 agonist ivuxolimab in advanced cancers. About the research overall: Those treated in dose escalation had hepatocellular carcinoma, melanoma, renal cell cancer or head and neck cancer. The group had a mean age of around 64 years, ranged from about 23 to 79, and was around 82% male.

Repertoires were generated with immunoSEQ multiplex PCR, while TCRdb's copy carries only in-frame clones and drops some. The sample holds roughly 20,000 clones, 55% to 75% seen once. Baseline, cycle 4 day 1, and cycle 7 day 1 were the blood sampling points. CDR1 is SEHNR and CDR2 is FQNEAQ in the germline V gene (reference sequence). This CDR3 comprises 15 residues. The J segment lost 3 bases and the V segment lost 3 bases, leaving 3 bases of the junction unmatched. This TCR was sampled from an adult with an advanced solid tumor such as melanoma, head and neck, liver or kidney cancer. The V gene is TRBV7-9, the J gene TRBJ2-3; TRBD2 aligns across 10 bases. Sequences were derived from CD4+ or CD8+ T cells sorted from blood, sampled in a trial of the OX40 agonist ivuxolimab. CDR3 bases: TGTGCCAGCAGCTTTCTTAGCGGGGGGACAGATACGCAGTATTTT. Translated, it gives CASSFLSGGTDTQYF.